This TCR beta chain came from a study of blood T cell repertoires in COVID-19. The repertoire was sequenced with immunoSEQ multiplex PCR; TCRdb's copy has only in-frame clones and lacks some. The data hold about 320,000 clones, with 88% observed a single time. This TCR was recovered from a woman under 40 with COVID-19, enrolled during active disease. Sequenced material: peripheral blood.

Here the CDR3 reads CASTDRVGTEAFF. CDR3 nucleotide sequence: TGTGCCAGCACAGACAGGGTGGGGACTGAAGCTTTCTTT. V is TRBV6-6 and J is TRBJ1-1; 7 nucleotides match TRBD1. Germline V gives CDR1 MNHNY, CDR2 SVGAGI (reference sequence). Trimming took 7 bases from V and 5 from J; bases not matched to a gene: 7. This CDR3 region has 13 residues.